Given below is one T cell receptor (beta chain) in context. This CDR3 contains 16 residues. Losses at the gene ends were 1 base for V and 3 bases for J; bases not matched to a gene: 6. CDR1 is SGHVS, CDR2 FQNEAQ, per germline. In the PCR, 60 Vbeta and 13 Jbeta primers were used. Only in-frame clones appear in the TCRdb table, and some are missing; sequencing was by immunoSEQ multiplex PCR. The repertoire includes roughly 150,000 clones, about 74% of them detected once, and over 2% sits in the top ten. This record comes from a study of cytomegalovirus exposure and HLA in healthy donors. This clonotype was obtained from a man aged 25-45 years in good health and CMV-seronegative. The sequencing input was PBMCs. The J gene is TRBJ2-5, the V gene TRBV7-8, with 9 bases that match TRBD2. CDR3 sequence reads: CASSLVSGSLEETQYF. CDR3 DNA: TGTGCCAGCAGCTTAGTTAGCGGGAGTCTGGAAGAGACCCAGTACTTC.